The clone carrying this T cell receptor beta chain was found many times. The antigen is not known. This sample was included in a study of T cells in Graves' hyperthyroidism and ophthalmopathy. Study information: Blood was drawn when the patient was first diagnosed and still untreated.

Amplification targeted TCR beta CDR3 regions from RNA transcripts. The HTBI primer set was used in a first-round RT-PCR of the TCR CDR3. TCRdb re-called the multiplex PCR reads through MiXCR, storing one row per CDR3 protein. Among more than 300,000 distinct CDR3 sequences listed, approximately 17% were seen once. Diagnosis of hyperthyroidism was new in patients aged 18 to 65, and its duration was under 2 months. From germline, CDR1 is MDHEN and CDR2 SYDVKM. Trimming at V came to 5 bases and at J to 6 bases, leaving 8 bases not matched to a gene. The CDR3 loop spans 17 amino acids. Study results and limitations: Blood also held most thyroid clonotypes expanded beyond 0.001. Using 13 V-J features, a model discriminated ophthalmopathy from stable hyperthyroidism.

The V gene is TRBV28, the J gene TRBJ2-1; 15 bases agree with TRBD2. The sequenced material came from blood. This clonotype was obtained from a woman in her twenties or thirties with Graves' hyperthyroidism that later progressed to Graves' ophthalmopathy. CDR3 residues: CASSLGLAGGPINEQFF. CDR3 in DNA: TGTGCCAGCAGTCTTGGACTAGCGGGAGGGCCTATCAATGAGCAGTTCTTC.